This note documents a single T cell receptor (beta chain) sequence. The source of the sample is a study of shared T cell receptors in the human thymus. The CDR3 covers 17 residues. The germline V gene encodes CDR1 LGHNT and CDR2 FRNRAP. The V end lost 2 bases, the J end lost 1 base, and 12 bases lay between the germline ends. TCRdb's copy holds only in-frame clones and misses some; the assay was immunoSEQ multiplex PCR. Among 700,000 or so clones listed, 80% to 90% were seen once. The data also belong to a second study, concerning human thymus T cells. That work adds: The study used thymus tissue resected during corrective heart surgery.

Sequences were obtained from thymocytes. The sequence came from a girl less than two years old with a congenital heart defect. This chain uses TRBV12-5 with TRBJ2-6, with D unclear. This CDR3 is CASGLNTVASGANVLTF. The CDR3 DNA is TGTGCTAGTGGTTTGAACACCGTGGCATCTGGGGCCAACGTCCTGACTTTC.